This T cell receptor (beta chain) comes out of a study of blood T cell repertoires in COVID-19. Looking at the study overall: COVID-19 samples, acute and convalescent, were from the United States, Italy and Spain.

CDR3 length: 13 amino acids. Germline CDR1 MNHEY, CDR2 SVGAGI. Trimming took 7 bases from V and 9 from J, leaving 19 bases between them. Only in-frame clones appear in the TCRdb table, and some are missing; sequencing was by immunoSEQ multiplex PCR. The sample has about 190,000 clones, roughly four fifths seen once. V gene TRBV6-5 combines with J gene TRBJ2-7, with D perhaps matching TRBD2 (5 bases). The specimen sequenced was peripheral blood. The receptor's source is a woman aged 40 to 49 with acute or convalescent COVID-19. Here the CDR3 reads CASILSPGLGQYF. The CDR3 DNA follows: TGTGCCAGCATCCTGAGTCCGGGGTTGGGGCAGTACTTC.